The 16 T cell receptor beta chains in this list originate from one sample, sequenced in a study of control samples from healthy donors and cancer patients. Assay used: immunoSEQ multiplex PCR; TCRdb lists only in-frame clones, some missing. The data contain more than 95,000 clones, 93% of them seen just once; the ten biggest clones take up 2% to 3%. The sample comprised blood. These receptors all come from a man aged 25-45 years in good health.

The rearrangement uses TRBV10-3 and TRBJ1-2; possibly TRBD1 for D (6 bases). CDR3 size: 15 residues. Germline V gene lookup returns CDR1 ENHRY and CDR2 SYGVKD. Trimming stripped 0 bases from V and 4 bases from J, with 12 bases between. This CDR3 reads CAISESNQGSYGYTF. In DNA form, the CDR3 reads TGTGCCATCAGTGAGTCGAACCAGGGGAGCTATGGCTACACCTTC.

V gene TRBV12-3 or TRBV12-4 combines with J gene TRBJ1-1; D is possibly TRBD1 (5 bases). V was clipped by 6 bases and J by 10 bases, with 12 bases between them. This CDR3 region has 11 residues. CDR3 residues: CASRDRGRAFF. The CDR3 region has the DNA TGTGCCAGCAGGGATAGGGGTCGAGCTTTCTTT.

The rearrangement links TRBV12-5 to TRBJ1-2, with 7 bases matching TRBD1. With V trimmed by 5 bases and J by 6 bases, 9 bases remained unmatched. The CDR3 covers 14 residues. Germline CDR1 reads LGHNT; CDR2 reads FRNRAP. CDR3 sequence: CASGPSGQSNGYTF. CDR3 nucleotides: TGTGCTAGTGGTCCTTCGGGACAGTCGAATGGCTACACCTTC.

CDR3 in amino acids: CASSLDLAGNTEAFF. The CDR3 DNA follows: TGCGCCAGCAGCTTGGATTTAGCGGGGAACACTGAAGCTTTCTTT. This chain joins TRBV5-1 and TRBJ1-1; the D is unclear. V was trimmed by 0 bases and J by 1 base, leaving 10 bases between them. This CDR3 is built from 15 residues. Looked up from germline, CDR1 is SGHRS and CDR2 is YFSETQ.

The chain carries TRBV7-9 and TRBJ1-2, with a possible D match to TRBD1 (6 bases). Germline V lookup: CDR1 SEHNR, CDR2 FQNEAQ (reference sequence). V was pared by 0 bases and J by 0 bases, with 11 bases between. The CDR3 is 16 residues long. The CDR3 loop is CASSLAGTSPNYGYTF. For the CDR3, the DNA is TGTGCCAGCAGCTTAGCCGGGACATCGCCTAACTATGGCTACACCTTC.

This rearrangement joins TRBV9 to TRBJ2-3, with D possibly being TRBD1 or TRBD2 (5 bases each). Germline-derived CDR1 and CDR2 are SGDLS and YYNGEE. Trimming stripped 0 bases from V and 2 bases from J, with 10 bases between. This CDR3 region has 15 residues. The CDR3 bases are TGTGCCAGCAGCGTAGGGGACGGATACACAGATACGCAGTATTTT. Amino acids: CASSVGDGYTDTQYF. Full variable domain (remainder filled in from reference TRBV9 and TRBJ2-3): DSGVTQTPKHLITATGQRVTLRCSPRSGDLSVYWYQQSLDQGLQFLIQYYNGEERAKGNILERFSAQQFPDLHSELNLSSLELGDSALYFCASSVGDGYTDTQYFGPGTRLTVL.

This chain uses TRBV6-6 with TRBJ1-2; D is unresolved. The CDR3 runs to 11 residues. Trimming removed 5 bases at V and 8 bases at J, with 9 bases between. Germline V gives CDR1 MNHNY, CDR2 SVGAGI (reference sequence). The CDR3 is CASSPGEGYTF. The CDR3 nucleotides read TGTGCCAGCAGTCCCGGCGAGGGCTACACCTTC.

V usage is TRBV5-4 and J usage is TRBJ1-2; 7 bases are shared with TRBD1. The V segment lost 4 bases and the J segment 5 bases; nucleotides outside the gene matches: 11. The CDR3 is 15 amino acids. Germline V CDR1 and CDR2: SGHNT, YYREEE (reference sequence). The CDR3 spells CASSQGRGREYGYTF. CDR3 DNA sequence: TGTGCCAGCAGCCAAGGAAGGGGGCGGGAATATGGCTACACCTTC.

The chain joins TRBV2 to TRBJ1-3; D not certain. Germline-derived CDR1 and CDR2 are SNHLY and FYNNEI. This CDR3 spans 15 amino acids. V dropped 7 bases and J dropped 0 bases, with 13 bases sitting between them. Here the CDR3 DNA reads TGTGCCAGCAAAGCCAGATCTAGCTCTGGAAACACCATATATTTT. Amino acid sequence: CASKARSSSGNTIYF.

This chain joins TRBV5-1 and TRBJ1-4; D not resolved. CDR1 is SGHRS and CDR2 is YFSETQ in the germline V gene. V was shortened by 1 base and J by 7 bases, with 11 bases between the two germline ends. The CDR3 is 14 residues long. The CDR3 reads CASSLWGVREKLFF. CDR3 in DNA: TGCGCCAGCAGCTTGTGGGGTGTTCGTGAAAAACTGTTTTTT.

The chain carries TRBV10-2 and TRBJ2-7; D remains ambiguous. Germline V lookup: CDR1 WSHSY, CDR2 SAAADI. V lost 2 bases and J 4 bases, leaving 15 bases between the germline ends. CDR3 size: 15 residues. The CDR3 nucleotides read TGCGCCAGCAGTGAGAAGTTTTTAGGCGGATACGAGCAGTACGTC. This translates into CASSEKFLGGYEQYV.

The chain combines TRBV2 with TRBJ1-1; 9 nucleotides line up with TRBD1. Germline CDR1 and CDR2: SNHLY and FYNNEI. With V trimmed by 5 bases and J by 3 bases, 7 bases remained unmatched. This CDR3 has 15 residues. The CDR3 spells CASSRGQGGDTEAFF. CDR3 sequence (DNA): TGTGCCAGCAGTCGGGGACAGGGAGGCGACACTGAAGCTTTCTTT.

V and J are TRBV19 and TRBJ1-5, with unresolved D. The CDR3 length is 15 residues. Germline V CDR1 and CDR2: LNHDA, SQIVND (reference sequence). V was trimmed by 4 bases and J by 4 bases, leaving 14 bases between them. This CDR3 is CASSTNLRSNQPQHF. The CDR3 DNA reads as TGTGCCAGTAGTACTAACCTCAGGAGTAATCAGCCCCAGCATTTT. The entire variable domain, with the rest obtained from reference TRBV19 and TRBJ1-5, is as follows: DGGITQSPKYLFRKEGQNVTLSCEQNLNHDAMYWYRQDPGQGLRLIYYSQIVNDFQKGDIAEGYSVSREKKESFPLTVTSAQKNPTAFYLCASSTNLRSNQPQHFGDGTRLSIL.

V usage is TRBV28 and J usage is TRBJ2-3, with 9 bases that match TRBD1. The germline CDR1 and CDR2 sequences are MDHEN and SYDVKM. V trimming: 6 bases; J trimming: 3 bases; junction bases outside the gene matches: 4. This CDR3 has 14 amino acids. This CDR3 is CASRSGQGTDTQYF. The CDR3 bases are TGTGCCAGCAGGAGCGGACAGGGGACAGATACGCAGTATTTT.

As DNA, the CDR3 is TGTGCCAGCAGTGACTCCACAGCATCAGAGACCCAGTACTTC. It translates to CASSDSTASETQYF. V is TRBV6-4 and J is TRBJ2-5; D is uncertain. V dropped 0 bases and J dropped 4 bases, with 9 bases sitting between them. The CDR3 totals 14 residues. The germline V gene encodes CDR1 MRHNA and CDR2 SNTAGT.

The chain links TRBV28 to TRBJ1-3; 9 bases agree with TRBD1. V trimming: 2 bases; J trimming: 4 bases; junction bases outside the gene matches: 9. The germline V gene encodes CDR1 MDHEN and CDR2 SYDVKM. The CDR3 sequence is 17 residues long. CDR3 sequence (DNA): TGTGCCAGCAGTTTAGGCGGGACAGGGTCTTCGGGAAACACCATATATTTT. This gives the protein CASSLGGTGSSGNTIYF.